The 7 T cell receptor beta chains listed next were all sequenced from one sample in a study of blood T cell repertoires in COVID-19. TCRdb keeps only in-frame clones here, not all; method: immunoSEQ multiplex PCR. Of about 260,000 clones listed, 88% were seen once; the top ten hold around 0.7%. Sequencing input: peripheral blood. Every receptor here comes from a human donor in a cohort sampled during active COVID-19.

CDR3 bases: TGTGCCACCAGTGACCCCATGGACAGAAAAGAGACCCAGTACTTC. It specifies CATSDPMDRKETQYF. This chain joins TRBV24-1 and TRBJ2-5; tentative D call: TRBD1 (6 bases). V shed 4 bases and J shed 3 bases, with 14 bases lying between them. This CDR3 has 15 residues. The V gene's germline CDR1 is KGHDR and CDR2 SFDVKD.

CDR3 sequence: CASSSQDRGNEKLFF. DNA for the CDR3: TGTGCCAGCAGTTCCCAGGACAGAGGTAATGAAAAACTGTTTTTT. V is TRBV28 and J is TRBJ1-4; maybe TRBD1 (6 bases). Germline V gene sequence: CDR1 MDHEN, CDR2 SYDVKM. With 4 bases removed from V and 4 bases from J, the gap between germline ends came to 13 bases. This CDR3 contains 15 residues.

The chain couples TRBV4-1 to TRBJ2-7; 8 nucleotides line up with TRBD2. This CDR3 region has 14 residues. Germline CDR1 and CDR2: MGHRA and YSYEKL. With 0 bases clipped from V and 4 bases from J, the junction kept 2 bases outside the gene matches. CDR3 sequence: CASSQERLAYEQYF. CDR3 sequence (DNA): TGCGCCAGCAGCCAAGAGAGACTAGCGTACGAGCAGTACTTC.

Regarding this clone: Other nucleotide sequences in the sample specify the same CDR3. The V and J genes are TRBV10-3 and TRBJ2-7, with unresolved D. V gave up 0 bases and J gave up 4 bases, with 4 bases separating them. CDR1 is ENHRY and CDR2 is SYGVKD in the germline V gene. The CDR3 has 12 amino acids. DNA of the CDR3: TGTGCCATCAGTGAGTCGTCGTACGAGCAGTACTTC. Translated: CAISESSYEQYF.

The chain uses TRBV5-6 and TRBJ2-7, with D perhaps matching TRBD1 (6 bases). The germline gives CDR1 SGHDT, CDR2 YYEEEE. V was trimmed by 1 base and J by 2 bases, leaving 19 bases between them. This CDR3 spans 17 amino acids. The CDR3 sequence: CASSLTGSFSSTYEQYF. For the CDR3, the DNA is TGTGCCAGCAGCTTGACAGGGTCCTTTTCTTCGACCTACGAGCAGTACTTC. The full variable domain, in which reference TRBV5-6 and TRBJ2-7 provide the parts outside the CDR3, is DAGVTQSPTHLIKTRGQQVTLRCSPKSGHDTVSWYQQALGQGPQFIFQYYEEEERQRGNFPDRFSGHQFPNYSSELNVNALLLGDSALYLCASSLTGSFSSTYEQYFGPGTRLTVT.

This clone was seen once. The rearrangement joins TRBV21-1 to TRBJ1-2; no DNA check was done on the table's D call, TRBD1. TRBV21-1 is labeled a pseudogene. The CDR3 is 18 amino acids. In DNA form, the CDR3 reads TGTGCCAGCACCAGCTACAATCCGGGACAGGGTCCCACCTATGGCTACACCTTC. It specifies CASTSYNPGQGPTYGYTF.

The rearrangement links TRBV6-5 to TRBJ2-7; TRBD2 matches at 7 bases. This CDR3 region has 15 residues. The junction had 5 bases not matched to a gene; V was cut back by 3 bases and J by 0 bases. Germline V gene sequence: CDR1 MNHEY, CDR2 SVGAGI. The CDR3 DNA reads TGTGCCAGCAGTTATTCAGCGGGAAGCTCCTACGAGCAGTACTTC. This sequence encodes CASSYSAGSSYEQYF.